This T cell receptor (beta chain) was identified in a study of CD8 T cells in Susac syndrome. The wider study: The sequenced Susac syndrome patients included six who had clinically active disease and eight or nine who were in remission.

Per the germline V gene, CDR1 is LGHDT and CDR2 is YNNKEL (reference sequence). This CDR3 has 14 amino acids. J gave up 0 bases and V 6 bases, and 5 bases lay outside the gene matches. CD8+ and CD4+ T cells circulating in blood were sequenced for TCR beta. A quantity of roughly 0.5 to 1 ug RNA underwent reverse transcription using random hexamers. TCRdb passed the immunoSEQ multiplex PCR reads through MiXCR, listing each CDR3 protein once. The data contain 95,000 to 150,000 distinct CDR3 sequences, roughly 94% of them singletons. The sequence was collected from a human donor with Susac syndrome. The chain employs TRBV3-1 and TRBJ2-7; TRBD1 agrees at 7 bases. The specimen sequenced was CD8+ T cells from PBMCs. The CDR3 DNA follows: TGTGCCAGCAGACCACAGGGGAGCTCCTACGAGCAGTACTTC. Protein sequence: CASRPQGSSYEQYF.